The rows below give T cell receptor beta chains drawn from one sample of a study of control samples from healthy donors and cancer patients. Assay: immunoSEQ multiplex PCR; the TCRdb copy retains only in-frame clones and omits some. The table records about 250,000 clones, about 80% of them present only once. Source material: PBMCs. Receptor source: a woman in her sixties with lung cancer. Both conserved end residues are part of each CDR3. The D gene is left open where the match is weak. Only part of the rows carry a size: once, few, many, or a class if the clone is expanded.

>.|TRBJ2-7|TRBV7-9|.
TGTGCCAGCAGCTCACAGGGTTACGAGCAGTACTTC
CASSSQGYEQYF
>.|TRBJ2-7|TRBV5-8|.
TGTGCCAGCAGCTTGGCCTTGCTGCGAGGCGAGCAGTACTTC
CASSLALLRGEQYF
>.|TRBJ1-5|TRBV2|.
TGTGCCAGCAGTGAAGCGCTTCGGGGGAATCAGCCCCAGCATTTT
CASSEALRGNQPQHF
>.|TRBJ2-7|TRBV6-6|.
TGTGCCAGCAATAAAGGGGGGAAAAACTACGAGCAGTACTTC
CASNKGGKNYEQYF
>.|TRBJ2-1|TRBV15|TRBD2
TGTGCCACCAGCAGAGGCCCTAGCGGGAGAAATGAGCAGTTCTTC
CATSRGPSGRNEQFF
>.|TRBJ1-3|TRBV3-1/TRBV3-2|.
TGTGCCAGCAGCCAAGGTGGGCGGGCTGACGGAGGTTTCAACACCATATATTTT
CASSQGGRADGGFNTIYF
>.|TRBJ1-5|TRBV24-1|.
TGTGCCACCAGTGATTTTGGGGAAAGGCAGCCCCAGCATTTT
CATSDFGERQPQHF
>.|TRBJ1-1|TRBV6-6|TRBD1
TGTGCCAGCAGTTTCTCGACAGGGAGGGGAACTGAAGCTTTCTTT
CASSFSTGRGTEAFF
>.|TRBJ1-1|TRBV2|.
TGTGCCAGCAGTGAAGTATCGGGAGACACTGAAGCTTTCTTT
CASSEVSGDTEAFF
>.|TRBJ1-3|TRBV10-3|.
TGTGCCATCAGCGACCCCGTCCGGGCGAGTGGAAACACCATATATTTT
CAISDPVRASGNTIYF
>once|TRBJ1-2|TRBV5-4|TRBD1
TGTGCCAGCAGCCCGCGGACAGGGGCGGGATATGGCTACACCTTC
CASSPRTGAGYGYTF
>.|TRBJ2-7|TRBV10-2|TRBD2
TGCGCCAGCAGACCAGCTTCCGGCGGGGGCTCCTACGAGCAGTACTTC
CASRPASGGGSYEQYF
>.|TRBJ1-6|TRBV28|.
TGTGCCAGCAGCTCAGATTCACCCCTCCACTTT
CASSSDSPLHF
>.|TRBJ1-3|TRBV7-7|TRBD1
TGTGCCAGCAGCCCCGGGACAGGGGGCTCTGGAAACACCATATATTTT
CASSPGTGGSGNTIYF
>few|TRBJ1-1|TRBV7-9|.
TGTGCCAGCATCGATAGCACCCTGAACACTGAAGCTTTCTTT
CASIDSTLNTEAFF
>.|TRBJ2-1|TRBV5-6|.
TGTGCCAGCAGCCCCCGGGAGACCGGGTTCTACAATGAGCAGTTCTTC
CASSPRETGFYNEQFF
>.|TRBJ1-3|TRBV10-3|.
.
CAISTSVGSSGNTIYF
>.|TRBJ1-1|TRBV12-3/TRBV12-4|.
TGTGCCAGCAGCGAGTTGAACACTGAAGCTTTCTTT
CASSELNTEAFF
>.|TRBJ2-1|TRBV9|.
TGTGCCAGCAGCGTTGGCAGGTTCTACAATGAGCAGTTCTTC
CASSVGRFYNEQFF
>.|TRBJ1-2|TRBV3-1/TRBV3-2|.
TGTGCCAGCAGCCGCGGACCCGGCTACACCTTC
CASSRGPGYTF
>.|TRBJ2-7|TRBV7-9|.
TGTGCCAGCAGCTTAGCTGCAGGCTACGAGCAGTACTTC
CASSLAAGYEQYF
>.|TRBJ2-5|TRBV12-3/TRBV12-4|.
TGTGCCAGCAGTTTCGGCCAAAAAGAGACCCAGTACTTC
CASSFGQKETQYF
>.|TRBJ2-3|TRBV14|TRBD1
TGTGCCAGCAGCCCCTCACGGACAGGCGTAAGGTATTTT
CASSPSRTGVRYF
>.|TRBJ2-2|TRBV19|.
TGTGCCAGTAGTATAGTTGGGAGTCAGAACACCGGGGAGCTGTTTTTT
CASSIVGSQNTGELFF
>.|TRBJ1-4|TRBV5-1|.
TGCGCCAGCAGCTTGGCGTCGTGGGGAGGTGAAAAACTGTTTTTT
CASSLASWGGEKLFF
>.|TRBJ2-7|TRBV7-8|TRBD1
TGTGCCAGCAGCTTAGATGGGACAGGTAACTACGAGCAGTACTTC
CASSLDGTGNYEQYF
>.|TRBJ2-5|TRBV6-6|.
TGTGCCAGCAGTTACGCCCCAGAGACCCAGTACTTC
CASSYAPETQYF
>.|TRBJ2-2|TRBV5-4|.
TGTGCCAGCAGCCCGGCGGTTCAAACGACCGGGGAGCTGTTTTTT
CASSPAVQTTGELFF
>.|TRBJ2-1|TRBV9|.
TGTGCCAGCAGCGTAGCCCAGGGGCGCTACAATGAGCAGTTCTTC
CASSVAQGRYNEQFF
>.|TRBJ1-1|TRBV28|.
TGTGCCAGCAGTTTTTTCGGGGCCAGCATGAACACTGAAGCTTTCTTT
CASSFFGASMNTEAFF
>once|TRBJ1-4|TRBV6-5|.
TGTGCCAGCAGGACCACAACTAATGAAAAACTGTTTTTT
CASRTTTNEKLFF
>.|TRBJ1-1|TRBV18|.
TGTGCCAGCTCACCTGTTTGGAACACTGAAGCTTTCTTT
CASSPVWNTEAFF
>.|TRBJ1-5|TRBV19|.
TGTGCCAGTAGTATATCGGGGGGAAATCAGCCCCAGCATTTT
CASSISGGNQPQHF
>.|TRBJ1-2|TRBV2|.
TGTGCCAGCAGGAACAGGGTAAACTATGGCTACACCTTC
CASRNRVNYGYTF
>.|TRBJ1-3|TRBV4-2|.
TGTGCCAGCAGTCCCGGGACGGTCTCTGGAAACACCATATATTTT
CASSPGTVSGNTIYF
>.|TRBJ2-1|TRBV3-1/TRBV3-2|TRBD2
TGTGCCAGCAGCCAATTTGTCGCGGGAGGAAGAGAGCAGTTCTTC
CASSQFVAGGREQFF
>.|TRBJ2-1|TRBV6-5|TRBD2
TGTGCCAGCAGACCAACCGGGACTAGCGGGGGAAAGTTCTTC
CASRPTGTSGGKFF
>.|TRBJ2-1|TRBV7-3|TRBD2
TGTGCCAGCAGCTTAATAGGGACTAGCGGGACGGGCTCCTACAATGAGCAGTTCTTC
CASSLIGTSGTGSYNEQFF
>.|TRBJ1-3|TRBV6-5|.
TGTGCCAGCAACCAGGATCCGTGGGGAGGAAACACCATATATTTT
CASNQDPWGGNTIYF
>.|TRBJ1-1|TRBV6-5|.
TGTGCCAGCAGGTGGGGGTTTAACACTGAAGCTTTCTTT
CASRWGFNTEAFF
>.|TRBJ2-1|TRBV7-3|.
TGTGCCAGCAGCTTAATGGCAGGGTCCTACAATGAGCAGTTCTTC
CASSLMAGSYNEQFF
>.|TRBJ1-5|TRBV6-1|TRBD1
TGTGCCAGCAGTGAACGGGACAGTTATAGCAATCAGCCCCAGCATTTT
CASSERDSYSNQPQHF
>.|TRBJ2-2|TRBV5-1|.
TGCGCCAGCAGCTTGGTGTTAGGGGTCGAAACGAACACCGGGGAGCTGTTTTTT
CASSLVLGVETNTGELFF
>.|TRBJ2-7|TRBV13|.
TGTGCCAGCAGCTTAGGACGGTCACGGGGTGGGGAGCAGTACTTC
CASSLGRSRGGEQYF
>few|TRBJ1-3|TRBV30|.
TGTGCCTGGAGTGTAAACGGACGAAACACCATATATTTT
CAWSVNGRNTIYF